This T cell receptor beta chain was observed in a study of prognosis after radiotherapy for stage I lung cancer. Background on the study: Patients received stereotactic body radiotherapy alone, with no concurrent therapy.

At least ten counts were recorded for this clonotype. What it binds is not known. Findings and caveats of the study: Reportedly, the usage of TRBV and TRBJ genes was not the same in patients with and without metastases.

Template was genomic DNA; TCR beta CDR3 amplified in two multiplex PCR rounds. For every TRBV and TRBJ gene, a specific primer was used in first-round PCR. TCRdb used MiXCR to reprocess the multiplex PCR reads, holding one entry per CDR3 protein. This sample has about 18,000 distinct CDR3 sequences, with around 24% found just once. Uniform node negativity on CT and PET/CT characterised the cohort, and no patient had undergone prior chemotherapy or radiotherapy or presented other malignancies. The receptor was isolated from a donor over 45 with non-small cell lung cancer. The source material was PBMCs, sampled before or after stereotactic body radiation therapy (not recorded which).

CDR3 protein: CASSQAARDGGFYNEQFF. CDR3 coding DNA: TGTGCCAGCAGCCAGGCCGCCCGGGACGGAGGGTTCTACAATGAGCAGTTCTTC. The chain carries TRBV4-2 and TRBJ2-1; maybe TRBD2 (6 bases). In germline, CDR1 is LGHNA, CDR2 YNFKEQ. V shed 3 bases and J shed 3 bases, with 21 bases lying between them. The CDR3 is 18 residues long.